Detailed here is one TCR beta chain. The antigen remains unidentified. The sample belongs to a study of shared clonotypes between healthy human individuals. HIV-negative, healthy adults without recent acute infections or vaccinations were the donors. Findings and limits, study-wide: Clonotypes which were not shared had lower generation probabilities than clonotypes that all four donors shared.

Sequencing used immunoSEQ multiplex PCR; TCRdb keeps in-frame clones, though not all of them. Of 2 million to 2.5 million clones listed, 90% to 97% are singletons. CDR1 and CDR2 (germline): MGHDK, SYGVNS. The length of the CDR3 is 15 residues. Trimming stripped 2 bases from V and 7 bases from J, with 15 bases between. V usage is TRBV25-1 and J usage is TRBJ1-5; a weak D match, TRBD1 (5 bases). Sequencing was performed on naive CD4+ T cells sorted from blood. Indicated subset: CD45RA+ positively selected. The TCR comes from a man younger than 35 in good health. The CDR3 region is CASSELGGVGQPQHF. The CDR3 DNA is TGTGCCAGCAGTGAACTCGGAGGGGTCGGACAGCCCCAGCATTTT. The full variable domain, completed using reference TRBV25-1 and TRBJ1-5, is EADIYQTPRYLVIGTGKKITLECSQTMGHDKMYWYQQDPGMELHLIHYSYGVNSTEKGDLSSESTVSRIRTEHFPLTLESARPSHTSQYLCASSELGGVGQPQHFGDGTRLSIL.